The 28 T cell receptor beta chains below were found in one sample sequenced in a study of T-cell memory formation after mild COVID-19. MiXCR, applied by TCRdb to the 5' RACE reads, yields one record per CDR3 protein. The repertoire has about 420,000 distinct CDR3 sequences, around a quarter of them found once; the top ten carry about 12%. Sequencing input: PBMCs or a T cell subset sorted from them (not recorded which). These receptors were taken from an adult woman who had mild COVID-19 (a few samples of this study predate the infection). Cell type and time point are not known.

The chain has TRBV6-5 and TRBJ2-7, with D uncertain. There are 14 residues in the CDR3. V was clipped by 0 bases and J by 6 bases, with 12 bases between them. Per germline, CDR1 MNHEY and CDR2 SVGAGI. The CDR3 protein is CASSYSSSVGEQYF. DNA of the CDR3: TGTGCCAGCAGTTACTCGAGCAGTGTGGGCGAGCAGTACTTC.

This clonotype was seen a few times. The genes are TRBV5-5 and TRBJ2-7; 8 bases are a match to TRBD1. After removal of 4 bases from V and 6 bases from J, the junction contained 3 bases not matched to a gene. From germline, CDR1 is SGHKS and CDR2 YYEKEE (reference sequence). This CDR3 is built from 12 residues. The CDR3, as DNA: TGTGCCAGCAGCACCCAGGGGGCCGAGCAGTACTTC. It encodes CASSTQGAEQYF.

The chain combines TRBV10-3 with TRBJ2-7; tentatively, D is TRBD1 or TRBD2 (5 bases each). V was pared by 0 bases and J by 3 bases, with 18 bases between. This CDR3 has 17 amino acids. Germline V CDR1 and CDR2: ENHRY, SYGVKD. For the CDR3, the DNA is TGTGCCATCAGTGAGTCTGGGGCAGGGAGATTTAGCTACGAGCAGTACTTC. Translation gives CAISESGAGRFSYEQYF.

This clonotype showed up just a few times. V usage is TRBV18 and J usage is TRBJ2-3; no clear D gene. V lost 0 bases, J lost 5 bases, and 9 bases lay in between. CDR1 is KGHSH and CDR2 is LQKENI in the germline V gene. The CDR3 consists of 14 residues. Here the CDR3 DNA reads TGTGCCAGCTCACCACCGGCCGGAAGAGATACGCAGTATTTT. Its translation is CASSPPAGRDTQYF.

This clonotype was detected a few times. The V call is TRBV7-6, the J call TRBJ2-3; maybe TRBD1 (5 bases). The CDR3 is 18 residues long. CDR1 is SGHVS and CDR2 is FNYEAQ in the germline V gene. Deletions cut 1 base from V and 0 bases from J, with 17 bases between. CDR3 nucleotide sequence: TGTGCCAGCAGCTTAGGGGGCTACGGGCCCTCTAGCACAGATACGCAGTATTTT. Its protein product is CASSLGGYGPSSTDTQYF.

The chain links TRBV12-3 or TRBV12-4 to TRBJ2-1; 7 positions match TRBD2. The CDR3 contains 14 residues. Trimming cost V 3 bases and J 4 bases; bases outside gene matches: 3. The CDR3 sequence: CASSFSGPYNEQFF. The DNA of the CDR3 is TGTGCCAGCAGTTTTAGCGGGCCGTACAATGAGCAGTTCTTC.

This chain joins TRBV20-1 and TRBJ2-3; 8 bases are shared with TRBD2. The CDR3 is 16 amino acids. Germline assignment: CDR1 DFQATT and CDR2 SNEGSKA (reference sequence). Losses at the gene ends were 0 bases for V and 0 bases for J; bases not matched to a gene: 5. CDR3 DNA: TGCAGTGCTAGAGATGAGATAGCGGGAAGCACAGATACGCAGTATTTT. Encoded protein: CSARDEIAGSTDTQYF.

The DNA for the CDR3 is TGCGCCAGCAGCTCCGGGGTTGGGACAGATACGCAGTATTTT. It yields the protein CASSSGVGTDTQYF. The chain links TRBV5-1 to TRBJ2-3, with D possibly TRBD2 on 5 matching bases. The CDR3 covers 14 residues. Trimming took off 3 bases at V and 3 bases at J, with 11 bases between the two ends. In germline, CDR1 is SGHRS, CDR2 YFSETQ.

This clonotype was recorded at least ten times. In nucleotides, the CDR3 is TGCAGTGCTAGAGATCTGGCTAGCGGGGGGCTTTCCACAGATACGCAGTATTTT. Residues: CSARDLASGGLSTDTQYF. The V gene is TRBV20-1, the J gene TRBJ2-3; 11 nucleotides match TRBD2. Looked up from germline, CDR1 is DFQATT and CDR2 is SNEGSKA (reference sequence). The trim removed 0 bases at V and 2 bases at J, leaving 10 bases unmatched. This CDR3 is 18 amino acids long.

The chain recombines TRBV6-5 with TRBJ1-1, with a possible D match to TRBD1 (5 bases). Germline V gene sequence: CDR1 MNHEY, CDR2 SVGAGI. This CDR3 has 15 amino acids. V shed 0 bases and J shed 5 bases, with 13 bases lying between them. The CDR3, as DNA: TGTGCCAGCAGTTACTCGATGCAGGGTGTAACTGAAGCTTTCTTT. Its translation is CASSYSMQGVTEAFF.

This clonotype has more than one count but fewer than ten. CDR3 protein: CSARGGGFSGYGETQYF. The CDR3 DNA reads TGCAGTGCTAGAGGAGGGGGCTTTAGCGGGTACGGAGAGACCCAGTACTTC. This sequence joins TRBV20-1 and TRBJ2-5; the D gene could be TRBD1 or TRBD2 (7 bases each). Looked up from germline, CDR1 is DFQATT and CDR2 is SNEGSKA (reference sequence). V was shortened by 1 base and J by 4 bases, with 22 bases between the two germline ends. CDR3 length equals 17 residues.

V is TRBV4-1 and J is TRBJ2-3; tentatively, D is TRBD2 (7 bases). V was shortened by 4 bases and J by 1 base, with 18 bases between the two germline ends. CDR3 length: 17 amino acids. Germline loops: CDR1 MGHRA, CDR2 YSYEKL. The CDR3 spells CASSPQGRVLGTDTQYF. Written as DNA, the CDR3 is TGCGCCAGCAGCCCCCAGGGGAGGGTCCTCGGCACAGATACGCAGTATTTT.

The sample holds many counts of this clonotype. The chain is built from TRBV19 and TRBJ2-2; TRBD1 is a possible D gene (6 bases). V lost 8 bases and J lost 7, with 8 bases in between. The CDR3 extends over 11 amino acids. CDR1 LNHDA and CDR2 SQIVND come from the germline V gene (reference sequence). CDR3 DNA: TGTGCCAGTGGACAGCTCGGGGAGCTGTTTTTT. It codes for CASGQLGELFF.

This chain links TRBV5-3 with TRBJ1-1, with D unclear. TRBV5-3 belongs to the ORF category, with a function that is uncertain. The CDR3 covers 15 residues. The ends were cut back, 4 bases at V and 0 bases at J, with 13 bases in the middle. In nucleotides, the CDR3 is TGTGCCAGAAGCCTCCGGGAGGAGATGAACACTGAAGCTTTCTTT. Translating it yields CARSLREEMNTEAFF.

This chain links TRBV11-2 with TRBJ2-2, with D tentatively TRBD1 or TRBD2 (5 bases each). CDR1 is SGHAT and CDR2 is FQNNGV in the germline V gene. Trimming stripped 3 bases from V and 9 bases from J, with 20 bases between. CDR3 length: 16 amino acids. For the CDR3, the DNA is TGTGCCAGCAGCTTCGTAAACCGGGACCATCGGAGGGAGCTGTTTTTT. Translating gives CASSFVNRDHRRELFF.

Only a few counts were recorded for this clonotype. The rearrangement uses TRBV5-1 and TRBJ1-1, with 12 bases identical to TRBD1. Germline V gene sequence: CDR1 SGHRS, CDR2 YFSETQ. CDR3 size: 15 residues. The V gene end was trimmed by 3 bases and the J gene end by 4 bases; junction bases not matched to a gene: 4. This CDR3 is CASSSGTGGLTEAFF. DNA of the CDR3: TGCGCCAGCAGCTCCGGGACAGGGGGCCTCACTGAAGCTTTCTTT.

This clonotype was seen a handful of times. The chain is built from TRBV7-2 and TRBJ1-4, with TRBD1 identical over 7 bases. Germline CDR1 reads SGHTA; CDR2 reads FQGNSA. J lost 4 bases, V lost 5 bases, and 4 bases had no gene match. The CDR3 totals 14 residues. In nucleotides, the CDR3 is TGTGCCAGCAGCAGGACAGGTGTTAATGAAAAACTGTTTTTT. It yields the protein CASSRTGVNEKLFF.

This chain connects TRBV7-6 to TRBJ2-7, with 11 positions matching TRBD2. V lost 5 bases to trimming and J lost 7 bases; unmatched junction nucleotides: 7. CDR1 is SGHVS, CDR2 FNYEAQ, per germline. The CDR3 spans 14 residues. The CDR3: CASSDTSGRREQYF. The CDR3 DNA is TGTGCCAGCAGCGATACTAGCGGGAGAAGAGAGCAGTACTTC. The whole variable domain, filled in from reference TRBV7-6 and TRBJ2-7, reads GAGVSQSPRYKVTKRGQDVALRCDPISGHVSLYWYRQALGQGPEFLTYFNYEAQQDKSGLPNDRFSAERPEGSISTLTIQRTEQRDSAMYRCASSDTSGRREQYFGPGTRLTVT.

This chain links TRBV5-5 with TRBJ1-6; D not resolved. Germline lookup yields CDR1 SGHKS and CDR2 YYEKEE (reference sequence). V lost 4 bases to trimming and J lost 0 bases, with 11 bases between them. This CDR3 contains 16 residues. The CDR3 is CASSQDMSSYNSPLHF. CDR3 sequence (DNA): TGTGCCAGCAGCCAAGACATGAGCTCCTATAATTCACCCCTCCACTTT.

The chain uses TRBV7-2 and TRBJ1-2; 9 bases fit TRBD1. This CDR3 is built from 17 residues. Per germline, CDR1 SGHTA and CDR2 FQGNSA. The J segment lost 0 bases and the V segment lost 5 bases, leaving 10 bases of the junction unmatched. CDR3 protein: CASSPGTGNRANYGYTF. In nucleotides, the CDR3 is TGTGCCAGCAGCCCGGGGACAGGGAATCGGGCTAACTATGGCTACACCTTC.

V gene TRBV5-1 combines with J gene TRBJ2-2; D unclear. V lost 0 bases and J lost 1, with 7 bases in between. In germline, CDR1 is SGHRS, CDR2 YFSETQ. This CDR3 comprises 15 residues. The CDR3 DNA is TGCGCCAGCAGCTTGGAAGTCAGGAACACCGGGGAGCTGTTTTTT. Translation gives CASSLEVRNTGELFF.

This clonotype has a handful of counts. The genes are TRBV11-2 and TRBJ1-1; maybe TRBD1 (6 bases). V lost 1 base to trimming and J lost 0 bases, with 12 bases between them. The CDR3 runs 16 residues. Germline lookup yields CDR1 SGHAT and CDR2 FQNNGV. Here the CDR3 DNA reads TGTGCCAGCAGCTTAGGTACGGGGGCTATGAACACTGAAGCTTTCTTT. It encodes CASSLGTGAMNTEAFF.

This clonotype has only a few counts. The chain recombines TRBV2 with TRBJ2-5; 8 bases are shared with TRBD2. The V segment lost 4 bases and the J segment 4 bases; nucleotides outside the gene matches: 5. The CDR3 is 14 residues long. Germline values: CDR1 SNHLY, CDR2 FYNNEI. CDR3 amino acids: CASSGTSLSETQYF. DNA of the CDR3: TGTGCCAGCAGTGGGACTAGCCTCTCAGAGACCCAGTACTTC.

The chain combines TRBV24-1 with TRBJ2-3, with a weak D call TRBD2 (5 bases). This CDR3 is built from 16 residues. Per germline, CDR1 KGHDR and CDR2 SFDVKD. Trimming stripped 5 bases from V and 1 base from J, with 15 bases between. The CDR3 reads CATSALTGYGTDTQYF. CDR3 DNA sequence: TGTGCCACCAGTGCGCTAACGGGGTACGGCACAGATACGCAGTATTTT.

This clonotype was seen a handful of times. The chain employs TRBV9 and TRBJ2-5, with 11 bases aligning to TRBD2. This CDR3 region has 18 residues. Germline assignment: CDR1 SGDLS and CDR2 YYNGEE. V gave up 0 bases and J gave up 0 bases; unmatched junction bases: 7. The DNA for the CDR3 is TGTGCCAGCAGCGTAGAGCTAGCGGGAGGACCCAACCAAGAGACCCAGTACTTC. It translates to CASSVELAGGPNQETQYF.

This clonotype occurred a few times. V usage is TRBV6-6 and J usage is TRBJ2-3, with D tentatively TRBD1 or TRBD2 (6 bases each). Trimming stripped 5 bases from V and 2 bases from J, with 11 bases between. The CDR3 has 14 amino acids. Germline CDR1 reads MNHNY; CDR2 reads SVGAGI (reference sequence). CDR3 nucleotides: TGTGCCAGCAGTACGGGGGCGGCCACAGATACGCAGTATTTT. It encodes CASSTGAATDTQYF.

The CDR3 coding sequence is TGTGCCAGCAGTCCGGACGTCACTGAAGCTTTCTTT. Translating it yields CASSPDVTEAFF. V and J are TRBV7-9 and TRBJ1-1; no definite D call. V was cut by 6 bases and J by 4 bases, with 9 bases left in between. CDR1 and CDR2 from the germline V gene are SEHNR and FQNEAQ (reference sequence). This CDR3 comprises 12 residues.

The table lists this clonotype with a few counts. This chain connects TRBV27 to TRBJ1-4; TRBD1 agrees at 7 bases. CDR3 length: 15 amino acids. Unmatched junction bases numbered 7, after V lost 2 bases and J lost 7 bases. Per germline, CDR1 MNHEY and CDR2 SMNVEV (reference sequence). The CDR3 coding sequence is TGTGCCAGCAGTTTACGACAGGGAATAGGTGAAAAACTGTTTTTT. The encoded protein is CASSLRQGIGEKLFF.